Presented here are 19 T cell receptor beta chains from one specimen sequenced in a study of T cells in Graves' hyperthyroidism and ophthalmopathy (dated by TCRdb to the late 2010s). Library method: multiplex PCR. Data came from an Illumina HiSeq 2000. The TCR beta CDR3 regions were amplified from the RNA transcripts. The first round of RT-PCR for the TCR CDR3 was performed with the HTBI primer set and the Qiagen OneStep RT-PCR kit. TCRdb itself trimmed the public reads at Q25 with fastp, ran MiXCR and retained productive beta chains. When rows share a CDR3 protein, they turn into one entry using the most common DNA and genes. The sample data list over 300,000 distinct CDR3 sequences, and around 14% of these were observed just once. 11% of the sample is taken by the ten largest. The sequenced material came from blood. The source of these receptors is a woman aged 55 to 70 with Graves' hyperthyroidism.

This clonotype has at least ten counts. The chain has TRBV7-6 and TRBJ2-1; D may be TRBD2 (5 bases). The CDR3 length is 15 residues. CDR1 is SGHVS, CDR2 FNYEAQ, per germline. Trimming pared 1 base from V and 4 bases from J, leaving 11 bases between. The CDR3 spells CASSLVREPYNEQFF. The CDR3, as DNA: TGTGCCAGCAGCTTAGTGAGGGAGCCATACAATGAGCAGTTCTTC.

This chain uses TRBV5-4 with TRBJ2-1; the match to TRBD2 covers 13 bases. CDR1 and CDR2 (germline): SGHNT, YYREEE (reference sequence). CDR3 length equals 16 residues. CDR3 loop: CGSSPGLAGWDNEQFF. In DNA form, the CDR3 reads TGTGGGAGCAGCCCGGGACTAGCGGGATGGGACAATGAGCAGTTCTTC.

This clonotype was observed at least ten times. This sequence joins TRBV11-1 and TRBJ2-7, with 10 bases that match TRBD2. The CDR3 has 16 residues. Germline V CDR1 and CDR2: SGHAT, FQDESV (reference sequence). Unmatched junction bases numbered 8, after V lost 1 base and J lost 5 bases. Written as DNA, the CDR3 is TGTGCCAGCAGCTTAGGAAAGGTAGCGGGAGGCCACGAGCAGTACTTC. Its translation is CASSLGKVAGGHEQYF.

In its sample, this clonotype was seen many times. The DNA of the CDR3 is TGTGCCAGCAGCTCCGCCCCATGGGACCGTTACAATGAGCAGTTCTTC. This translates into CASSSAPWDRYNEQFF. The chain carries TRBV7-8 and TRBJ2-1; perhaps D is TRBD1 or TRBD2 (5 bases each). CDR3 size: 16 residues. Trimming stripped 4 bases from V and 4 bases from J, with 17 bases between. CDR1 SGHVS and CDR2 FQNEAQ come from the germline V gene.

This clonotype appeared many times. The chain is built from TRBV2 and TRBJ1-1; D is possibly TRBD1 (5 bases). Germline CDR1 is SNHLY and CDR2 is FYNNEI. The CDR3 runs 14 residues. V gave up 0 bases and J gave up 4 bases, with 9 bases separating them. CDR3 bases: TGTGCCAGCAGTGAAGCGAGGGGAGGCACTGAAGCTTTCTTT. Translating gives CASSEARGGTEAFF.

Of note for this clonotype: The conserved final phenylalanine or tryptophan is absent from the CDR3, which likely points to a read error. The chain combines TRBV11-2 with TRBJ2-1; the D is unclear. Per germline, CDR1 SGHAT and CDR2 FQNNGV. This CDR3 region has 14 residues. The CDR3 DNA reads TGTGCCAGCAGGGTTCCCGGCTCCTACAACGAGCAGTTCTGC. Its translation is CASRVPGSYNEQFC.

This sequence joins TRBV5-8 and TRBJ2-1; tentatively, D is TRBD2 (6 bases). The CDR3 sequence is 12 residues long. V was cut by 4 bases and J by 10 bases, with 12 bases left in between. CDR1 and CDR2 (germline): SGHTS, YDEGEE. CDR3 residues: CASSPGLAEQFF. The CDR3, as DNA: TGTGCCAGCAGCCCGGGGCTAGCGGAGCAGTTCTTC.

This clonotype was picked up many times. The V and J genes are TRBV5-5 and TRBJ2-3; TRBD2 agrees at 9 bases. The CDR3 has 14 residues. Germline trimming cut 2 bases from V and 5 bases from J; bases unmatched to any gene: 3. Germline CDR1 and CDR2: SGHKS and YYEKEE (reference sequence). CDR3 residues: CASSFGTSRDTQYF. As DNA, the CDR3 is TGTGCCAGCAGCTTCGGGACTAGCCGAGATACGCAGTATTTT.

Ten or more counts support this clonotype. CDR3 sequence (DNA): TGTGCCAGCGTGGCTAGCGGGAGCGTTGATACGCAGTATTTT. This codes for CASVASGSVDTQYF. V and J are TRBV2 and TRBJ2-3; TRBD2 matches 10 bases. CDR1 SNHLY and CDR2 FYNNEI come from the germline V gene. CDR3 length equals 14 residues. The J segment lost 6 bases and the V segment lost 8 bases, leaving 8 bases of the junction unmatched.

This clonotype was counted many times. The chain links TRBV7-9 to TRBJ2-2, with 8 bases matching TRBD1. The CDR3 has 14 residues. Trimming at V came to 2 bases and at J to 8 bases, leaving 4 bases not matched to a gene. The germline gives CDR1 SEHNR, CDR2 FQNEAQ (reference sequence). The CDR3 spells CASSLSRDRGELFF. DNA for the CDR3: TGTGCCAGCAGCTTATCCCGGGACAGGGGGGAGCTGTTTTTT.

This clonotype was counted between two and nine times. The chain joins TRBV12-3 or TRBV12-4 to TRBJ1-4; TRBD1 might be the D (5 bases). The CDR3 runs to 15 residues. Between the trimmed V and J ends, which lost 8 bases and 3 bases, there was a span of 16 bases. CDR3 in DNA: TGTGCCAGCGGAATTTCAGGGAGCCCTAATGAAAAACTGTTTTTT. It encodes CASGISGSPNEKLFF.

V and J are TRBV20-1 and TRBJ2-5, with D perhaps being TRBD1 or TRBD2 (6 bases each). Germline assignment: CDR1 DFQATT and CDR2 SNEGSKA (reference sequence). Trimming left V 1 base short and J 5 bases short, with 11 bases between. CDR3 length: 13 residues. CDR3 protein: CSARGQGRETQYF. The CDR3 DNA reads TGCAGTGCTAGAGGGCAGGGGAGGGAGACCCAGTACTTC.

This clonotype was counted at least ten times. The chain has TRBV28 and TRBJ1-5, with 9 bases fitting TRBD1. Germline-derived CDR1 and CDR2 are MDHEN and SYDVKM. The CDR3 has 15 amino acids. The trim removed 8 bases at V and 1 base at J, leaving 6 bases unmatched. The CDR3 loop is CASSLQGASNQPQHF. CDR3 sequence (DNA): TGTGCCAGCTCACTACAGGGGGCAAGCAATCAGCCCCAGCATTTT.

This sequence joins TRBV10-3 and TRBJ1-3, with 9 bases that match TRBD1. Germline CDR1 and CDR2: ENHRY and SYGVKD. The J segment lost 0 bases and the V segment lost 7 bases, leaving 13 bases of the junction unmatched. CDR3 length equals 18 residues. Here the CDR3 reads CAITGPKDRGNSGNTIYF. The DNA of the CDR3 is TGTGCCATCACCGGACCCAAAGACAGGGGGAACTCTGGAAACACCATATATTTT.

This clonotype was seen repeatedly, ten times or more. The chain recombines TRBV7-9 with TRBJ2-7; 9 nucleotides align to TRBD1. The CDR3 runs 18 residues. Germline V gene data show CDR1 as SEHNR and CDR2 as FQNEAQ (reference sequence). After removal of 4 bases from V and 2 bases from J, the junction contained 15 bases not matched to a gene. CDR3 sequence: CASSSGQGDPRRPYEQYF. Here the CDR3 DNA reads TGTGCCAGCAGCTCGGGACAGGGTGATCCCCGAAGGCCCTACGAGCAGTACTTC.

The chain carries TRBV14 and TRBJ2-7; 7 nucleotides agree with TRBD1. Germline values: CDR1 SGHDN, CDR2 FVKESK. The CDR3 has 13 amino acids. V shed 10 bases and J 2 bases; nucleotides not matched to a gene: 8. The CDR3 DNA reads TGTGCCACCGCCGGGACAGCAACCTACGAGCAGTACTTC. Its translation: CATAGTATYEQYF.

The table lists this clonotype with a few counts. The V and J genes are TRBV7-9 and TRBJ2-7; TRBD2 might be the D (7 bases). The germline V and J ends were trimmed by 1 base and 3 bases, with 16 bases remaining between them. From germline, CDR1 is SEHNR and CDR2 FQNEAQ (reference sequence). This CDR3 contains 16 residues. The CDR3 coding sequence is TGTGCCAGCAGCTTAGGGGGGGGGGGGCAGGGCTACGAGCAGTACTTC. Its translation is CASSLGGGGQGYEQYF.

The rearrangement uses TRBV20-1 and TRBJ2-2, with TRBD2 matching 15 bases. This CDR3 is built from 15 residues. Losses at the gene ends were 6 bases for V and 6 bases for J; bases not matched to a gene: 5. Germline values: CDR1 DFQATT, CDR2 SNEGSKA (reference sequence). CDR3 sequence (DNA): TGCAGTGCGCAGGGACTAGCGGGAGGCCCCGGGGAGCTGTTTTTT. This codes for CSAQGLAGGPGELFF.

This clonotype was detected many times. The chain employs TRBV12-3 or TRBV12-4 and TRBJ1-1; D is possibly TRBD1 (5 bases). The germline V and J ends were trimmed by 4 bases and 1 base, with 13 bases remaining between them. The CDR3 loop spans 15 amino acids. CDR3 loop: CASSSSRGRNTEAFF. The CDR3 DNA is TGTGCCAGCAGTTCCTCTAGGGGAAGGAACACTGAAGCTTTCTTT.